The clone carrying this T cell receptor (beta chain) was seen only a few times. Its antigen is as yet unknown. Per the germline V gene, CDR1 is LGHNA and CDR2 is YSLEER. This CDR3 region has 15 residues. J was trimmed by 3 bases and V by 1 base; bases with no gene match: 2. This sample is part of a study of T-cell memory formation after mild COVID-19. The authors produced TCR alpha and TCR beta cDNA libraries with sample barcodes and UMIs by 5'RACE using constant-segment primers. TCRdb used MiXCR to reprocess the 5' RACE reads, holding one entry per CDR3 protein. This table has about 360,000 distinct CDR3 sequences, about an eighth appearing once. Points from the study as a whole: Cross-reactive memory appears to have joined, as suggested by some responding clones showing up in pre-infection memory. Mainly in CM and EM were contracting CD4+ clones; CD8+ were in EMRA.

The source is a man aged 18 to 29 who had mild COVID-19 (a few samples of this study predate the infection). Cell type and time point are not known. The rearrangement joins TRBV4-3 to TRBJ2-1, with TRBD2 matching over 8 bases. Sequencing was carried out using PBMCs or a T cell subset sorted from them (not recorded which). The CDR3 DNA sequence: TGCGCCAGCAGCCAAGTCGGGGGGGTCTACAATGAGCAGTTCTTC. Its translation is CASSQVGGVYNEQFF.